This T cell receptor (beta chain) emerged from a study of circulating tumor DNA in untreated peripheral T-cell lymphoma. The assay was immunoSEQ multiplex PCR, and TCRdb's table has in-frame clones only and misses some. The table includes 9,500 to 13,000 clones, roughly 80% detected once. Notes on the study in general: In 76% of patients, tumor-specific clonotypes were identified.

This clone was detected only once. Antigen unknown. CDR1 is KGHSH, CDR2 LQKENI, per germline. V lost 2 bases and J 1 base, leaving 15 bases between the germline ends. This CDR3 comprises 17 residues. The sample was tumor tissue. The TCR was taken from a human donor with peripheral T-cell lymphoma. The chain has TRBV18 and TRBJ1-5; D may be TRBD1 (5 bases). The CDR3 DNA is TGTGCCAGCTCACCATGGAGGCTAGGGGCGAGCAATCAGCCCCAGCATTTT. Residues: CASSPWRLGASNQPQHF.